Listed here are 26 T cell receptor beta chains from one sample, sequenced in a study of a mutant IDH1 vaccine in newly diagnosed glioma. Sequencing was performed with immunoSEQ multiplex PCR; in TCRdb, only in-frame clones are kept and a portion is missing. The profile shows 40,000 to 55,000 clones, approximately 79% of them singletons. No cognate antigen is known for these TCRs. Time point meaning: week 35, safety follow-up. Vaccination used 300 ug of mutant IDH1 20-mer peptide per dose, with topical imiquimod. The specimen comprised PBMCs, sampled from a glioma patient whose treatment included an IDH1 peptide vaccine. These receptors all stem from a man aged 40-55 years with glioma.

The chain joins TRBV2 to TRBJ2-5; D not certain. Germline V CDR1 and CDR2: SNHLY, FYNNEI. Trimming shortened V by 0 bases and J by 2 bases, and 13 bases separated the two germline ends. The CDR3 loop spans 16 amino acids. The CDR3 loop is CASSEAQAVRQETQYF. Written as DNA, the CDR3 is TGTGCCAGCAGTGAAGCGCAGGCGGTAAGGCAAGAGACCCAGTACTTC.

The J gene is TRBJ1-2, the V gene TRBV5-4; no firm D call. The CDR3 is made up of 15 amino acids. Between the trimmed V and J ends, which lost 4 bases and 5 bases, there was a span of 18 bases. Germline V gives CDR1 SGHNT, CDR2 YYREEE (reference sequence). CDR3 sequence reads: CASSLPQDRWYGYTF. DNA for the CDR3: TGTGCCAGCAGCCTCCCGCAGGATAGGTGGTATGGCTACACCTTC.

This clone showed up just a few times. The chain joins TRBV2 to TRBJ1-5, with TRBD1 matching 7 bases. The CDR3 is 13 residues long. Germline V gives CDR1 SNHLY, CDR2 FYNNEI. Trimming took 8 bases from V and 2 from J; bases not matched to a gene: 3. CDR3 nucleotides: TGTGCCAGCCGAGGACAGGGCAATCAGCCCCAGCATTTT. The encoded protein is CASRGQGNQPQHF.

This clone was counted only a few times. The V gene is TRBV4-1, the J gene TRBJ2-4, with TRBD2 matching 9 bases. This CDR3 has 18 residues. Germline lookup yields CDR1 MGHRA and CDR2 YSYEKL. The junction had 9 bases not matched to a gene; V was cut back by 0 bases and J by 3 bases. CDR3 in amino acids: CASSQDLRAGGLKNIQYF. The CDR3 DNA reads as TGCGCCAGCAGCCAAGATCTTCGAGCGGGGGGTCTCAAAAACATTCAGTACTTC.

The V gene is TRBV5-4, the J gene TRBJ2-3; TRBD2 is a possible D gene (6 bases). There are 19 residues in the CDR3. Between the trimmed V and J ends, which lost 4 bases and 2 bases, there was a span of 26 bases. The germline gives CDR1 SGHNT, CDR2 YYREEE (reference sequence). CDR3 DNA: TGTGCCAGCAGCCTGCCCTTAGCCGGGACTTCAACTTTCACAGATACGCAGTATTTT. The encoded protein is CASSLPLAGTSTFTDTQYF.

V usage is TRBV30 and J usage is TRBJ2-3; a weak D match, TRBD1 (8 bases). CDR1 is GTSNPN, CDR2 SVGIG, per germline (reference sequence). V lost 0 bases and J lost 3, with 16 bases in between. The CDR3 has 16 residues. CDR3 amino acids: CAWSVLGQGLTDTQYF. Here the CDR3 DNA reads TGTGCCTGGAGTGTACTTGGACAGGGACTAACAGATACGCAGTATTTT.

The V and J genes are TRBV6-1 and TRBJ1-4; D uncertain. The CDR3 spans 16 residues. The germline CDR1 and CDR2 sequences are MNHNS and SASEGT. Trimming removed 0 bases from V and 4 bases from J, with 12 bases in between. The chain's CDR3 is CASSEALGRDNEKLFF. The CDR3 nucleotides are TGTGCCAGCAGTGAAGCGCTCGGGAGGGATAATGAAAAACTGTTTTTT.

This clone was picked up one time. The chain links TRBV5-6 to TRBJ2-3; no definite D call. The CDR3 covers 11 residues. With 2 bases removed from V and 5 bases from J, the gap between germline ends came to 3 bases. Germline V gives CDR1 SGHDT, CDR2 YYEEEE. The CDR3 loop reads CASSLRDTQYF. DNA for the CDR3: TGTGCCAGCAGCTTAAGAGATACGCAGTATTTT.

The rearrangement joins TRBV6-6 to TRBJ1-1; tentative D call: TRBD1 (5 bases). Trimming removed 0 bases at V and 5 bases at J, with 10 bases between. Germline CDR1 reads MNHNY; CDR2 reads SVGAGI (reference sequence). The CDR3 covers 14 residues. The CDR3 DNA reads TGTGCCAGCAGTTACTCACTCAGGGCGACTGAAGCTTTCTTT. It translates to CASSYSLRATEAFF.

The V call is TRBV30, the J call TRBJ1-5; D is undetermined. V was pared by 2 bases and J by 0 bases, with 17 bases between. The CDR3 is 17 residues long. Germline V gives CDR1 GTSNPN, CDR2 SVGIG (reference sequence). CDR3 nucleotide sequence: TGTGCCTGGAGTTTTATGGGTGGTCTACCTAGCAATCAGCCCCAGCATTTT. This gives the protein CAWSFMGGLPSNQPQHF.

This chain connects TRBV6-5 to TRBJ1-1; unclear D gene. The CDR3 sequence is 14 residues long. From germline, CDR1 is MNHEY and CDR2 SVGAGI. V was clipped by 6 bases and J by 1 base, with 12 bases between them. CDR3: CASSSDVWNTEAFF. The DNA for the CDR3 is TGTGCCAGCAGCTCTGACGTGTGGAACACTGAAGCTTTCTTT.

J is TRBJ2-7 and V is TRBV10-2, with 10 bases that match TRBD1. The CDR3 runs to 15 residues. CDR1 is WSHSY and CDR2 is SAAADI in the germline V gene. Trimming removed 9 bases from V and 0 bases from J; junction bases left unmatched: 8. CDR3 residues: CASRSGQGSSYEQYF. DNA for the CDR3: TGCGCCAGTAGATCGGGACAGGGGAGCTCCTACGAGCAGTACTTC.

The gene calls are TRBV4-1 and TRBJ2-3; tentatively, D is TRBD2 (6 bases). The V gene lost 0 bases and the J gene lost 6 bases, with 7 bases spanning the gap. The germline V gene encodes CDR1 MGHRA and CDR2 YSYEKL. This CDR3 spans 13 amino acids. CDR3: CASSQDGGDTQYF. CDR3 nucleotides: TGCGCCAGCAGCCAAGATGGGGGGGATACGCAGTATTTT.

V gene TRBV5-1 combines with J gene TRBJ1-1, with D unresolved. Germline CDR1 SGHRS, CDR2 YFSETQ. The CDR3 length is 12 residues. Between the trimmed V and J ends, which lost 0 bases and 7 bases, there was a span of 7 bases. The CDR3 is CASSLGQREAFF. CDR3 DNA: TGCGCCAGCAGCTTGGGTCAACGTGAAGCTTTCTTT.

This clone was seen once. The genes are TRBV19 and TRBJ1-4; D is possibly TRBD1 (5 bases). V was clipped by 7 bases and J by 1 base, with 10 bases between them. The CDR3 consists of 14 residues. Per the germline V gene, CDR1 is LNHDA and CDR2 is SQIVND (reference sequence). The CDR3 DNA sequence: TGTGCCAGTAAAGGGGCTCGAACTAATGAAAAACTGTTTTTT. Its translation: CASKGARTNEKLFF. The variable domain in full, with the rest retrieved from reference TRBV19 and TRBJ1-4, is DGGITQSPKYLFRKEGQNVTLSCEQNLNHDAMYWYRQDPGQGLRLIYYSQIVNDFQKGDIAEGYSVSREKKESFPLTVTSAQKNPTAFYLCASKGARTNEKLFFGSGTQLSVL.

By share, this clone ranks as medium-sized. This rearrangement joins TRBV18 to TRBJ1-2, with TRBD1 matching 9 bases. Germline lookup yields CDR1 KGHSH and CDR2 LQKENI. With V trimmed by 4 bases and J by 6 bases, 6 bases remained unmatched. The CDR3 runs 14 residues. The CDR3 loop reads CASSRAGTGNGYTF. For the CDR3, the DNA is TGTGCCAGCTCACGGGCCGGGACAGGGAATGGCTACACCTTC. The variable domain in full, completed from reference TRBV18 and TRBJ1-2, reads NAGVMQNPRHLVRRRGQEARLRCSPMKGHSHVYWYRQLPEEGLKFMVYLQKENIIDESGMPKERFSAEFPKEGPSILRIQQVVRGDSAAYFCASSRAGTGNGYTFGSGTRLTVV.

V and J are TRBV9 and TRBJ2-5; D unclear. The germline V gene has CDR1 SGDLS and CDR2 YYNGEE. This CDR3 is built from 13 residues. Trimming removed 3 bases from V and 0 bases from J, with 6 bases in between. In DNA form, the CDR3 reads TGTGCCAGCAGCGATTCCAACCAAGAGACCCAGTACTTC. This gives the protein CASSDSNQETQYF.

The rearrangement links TRBV2 to TRBJ1-3, with D hard to call. The CDR3 has 14 amino acids. V lost 6 bases and J 0 bases, leaving 9 bases between the germline ends. Per germline, CDR1 SNHLY and CDR2 FYNNEI. The chain's CDR3 is CASRSEVSGNTIYF. The CDR3 DNA is TGTGCCAGCAGGTCAGAAGTCTCTGGAAACACCATATATTTT.

The chain combines TRBV5-1 with TRBJ1-6, with 8 bases aligning to TRBD1. J was trimmed by 6 bases and V by 4 bases; bases with no gene match: 6. The CDR3 has 15 residues. Per the germline V gene, CDR1 is SGHRS and CDR2 is YFSETQ. The CDR3 sequence: CASSVTQGVNSPLHF. The CDR3, as DNA: TGCGCCAGCAGCGTTACACAGGGGGTTAATTCACCCCTCCACTTT.

This clone was seen once. The chain carries TRBV21-1 and TRBJ2-1. TRBV21-1 is a pseudogene locus. The CDR3 has 19 residues. CDR3 coding DNA: TGTGCCAGCAGCAAGGGGAAGGGGGGCGCACAAGGCTCCTACAATGAGCAGTTCTTC. This translates into CASSKGKGGAQGSYNEQFF.

The chain has TRBV7-9 and TRBJ1-1, with 9 bases that match TRBD1. Germline values: CDR1 SEHNR, CDR2 FQNEAQ (reference sequence). J lost 2 bases, V lost 9 bases, and 7 bases had no gene match. This CDR3 contains 14 residues. DNA of the CDR3: TGTGCCAGTGACAGGGGGGATGGAAACACTGAAGCTTTCTTT. This codes for CASDRGDGNTEAFF.

This clone was recorded once. The chain recombines TRBV4-1 with TRBJ2-2; 11 nucleotides agree with TRBD2. Trimming took 5 bases from V and 0 from J; bases not matched to a gene: 8. CDR1 is MGHRA and CDR2 is YSYEKL in the germline V gene. The CDR3 covers 18 residues. As DNA, the CDR3 is TGCGCCAGCAGCTGGGCTAGCGGGGGGAAATCGAACACCGGGGAGCTGTTTTTT. Translation gives CASSWASGGKSNTGELFF.

This clone showed up just once. V gene TRBV13 combines with J gene TRBJ2-3; D not certain. CDR3 length: 11 amino acids. The V end lost 2 bases, the J end lost 6 bases, and 3 bases lay between the germline ends. In germline, CDR1 is PRHDT, CDR2 FYEKMQ (reference sequence). CDR3 protein: CASSLSDTQYF. DNA for the CDR3: TGTGCCAGCAGCTTATCTGATACGCAGTATTTT.

The chain combines TRBV4-1 with TRBJ2-7, with D possibly being TRBD2 (6 bases). Trimming removed 4 bases from V and 3 bases from J, with 19 bases in between. This CDR3 has 16 residues. Germline lookup yields CDR1 MGHRA and CDR2 YSYEKL. The CDR3 is CASSPMGGELHYEQYF. Here the CDR3 DNA reads TGCGCCAGCAGCCCAATGGGCGGGGAGCTACACTACGAGCAGTACTTC.

This chain uses TRBV6-1 with TRBJ2-5; 7 bases map to TRBD2. V lost 4 bases, J lost 2 bases, and 4 bases stayed unmatched. CDR1 and CDR2 (germline): MNHNS, SASEGT. The CDR3 is made up of 14 amino acids. The CDR3 nucleotides are TGTGCCAGCAGTGTTCAGCGGGGACAAGAGACCCAGTACTTC. Translation gives CASSVQRGQETQYF.

This clone occurred a few times. The chain has TRBV7-9 and TRBJ2-4; 9 nucleotides line up with TRBD2. Trimming cost V 6 bases and J 3 bases; bases outside gene matches: 9. The CDR3 runs 16 residues. Germline lookup yields CDR1 SEHNR and CDR2 FQNEAQ (reference sequence). The CDR3 sequence: CASSGSGGSGKNIQYF. The DNA of the CDR3 is TGTGCCAGCAGTGGGAGCGGGGGGAGCGGCAAAAACATTCAGTACTTC.